The 13 T cell receptor beta chains below were found in one sample sequenced in a study of blood T cell repertoires in COVID-19 (dated by TCRdb to about 2020). Receptors were amplified or captured by the immunoSEQ multiplex PCR assay. Here the immuneACCESS table is served through TCRdb, limited to in-frame sequences with V and J called. Missing clones are a known gap in these copies; in checked studies unresolved V genes cover under half, and the rest lacks a known reason. This sample has roughly 67,000 clones in its table, and more than 70% of those were observed once. The leading ten clones occupy 4.1% of the sample. The sample comprised peripheral blood. These TCRs come from a man in his forties or fifties with acute or convalescent COVID-19.

The chain links TRBV10-3 to TRBJ1-5, with 7 bases identical to TRBD1. Per the germline V gene, CDR1 is ENHRY and CDR2 is SYGVKD. After removal of 6 bases from V and 3 bases from J, the junction contained 5 bases not matched to a gene. The CDR3 runs 14 residues. The CDR3 reads CAIRRQGDNQPQHF. CDR3 sequence (DNA): TGTGCCATCAGGCGACAGGGCGACAATCAGCCCCAGCATTTT.

V is TRBV7-9 and J is TRBJ2-2, with D maybe TRBD1 (5 bases). Germline V lookup: CDR1 SEHNR, CDR2 FQNEAQ (reference sequence). This CDR3 is 16 amino acids long. V gave up 3 bases and J gave up 3 bases, with 14 bases separating them. CDR3: CASSFQGGADTGELFF. The CDR3 coding sequence is TGTGCCAGCAGCTTTCAGGGTGGCGCGGACACCGGGGAGCTGTTTTTT.

The chain combines TRBV24-1 with TRBJ2-5; weak D call: TRBD2 (5 bases). The germline gives CDR1 KGHDR, CDR2 SFDVKD. The CDR3 contains 15 residues. The V and J ends lost 2 bases and 0 bases respectively, with 9 bases between them. CDR3 amino acids: CATSDSRGYQETQYF. The CDR3 DNA is TGTGCCACCAGTGATTCTCGAGGGTACCAAGAGACCCAGTACTTC.

The chain couples TRBV19 to TRBJ1-4; a possible D gene is TRBD1 (6 bases). V shed 7 bases and J shed 8 bases, with 14 bases lying between them. Germline V gene sequence: CDR1 LNHDA, CDR2 SQIVND (reference sequence). CDR3 length: 13 amino acids. CDR3 region: CASNRQVGEKLFF. The CDR3 DNA follows: TGTGCCAGTAACCGACAGGTCGGAGAAAAACTGTTTTTT.

This chain links TRBV11-2 with TRBJ2-1; D is unresolved. The CDR3 runs 17 residues. CDR1 is SGHAT, CDR2 FQNNGV, per germline. The germline V and J ends were trimmed by 1 base and 3 bases, with 16 bases remaining between them. CDR3 in DNA: TGTGCCAGCAGCTTAGTTCTTACGGGTAAACGCTACAATGAGCAGTTCTTC. This encodes CASSLVLTGKRYNEQFF.

V is TRBV2 and J is TRBJ1-4; 7 bases match TRBD1. Losses at the gene ends were 6 bases for V and 4 bases for J; bases not matched to a gene: 8. Germline CDR1 SNHLY, CDR2 FYNNEI. The CDR3 loop spans 15 amino acids. CDR3 region: CASRPGTVDNEKLFF. The CDR3 coding sequence is TGTGCCAGCAGACCCGGGACAGTTGATAATGAAAAACTGTTTTTT. The full variable domain, in which reference TRBV2 and TRBJ1-4 provide the parts outside the CDR3, is EPEVTQTPSHQVTQMGQEVILRCVPISNHLYFYWYRQILGQKVEFLVSFYNNEISEKSEIFDDQFSVERPDGSNFTLKIRSTKLEDSAMYFCASRPGTVDNEKLFFGSGTQLSVL.

The V gene is TRBV28, the J gene TRBJ1-1, with D hard to call. CDR3 length equals 12 residues. Germline loops: CDR1 MDHEN, CDR2 SYDVKM. Between the trimmed V and J ends, which lost 6 bases and 7 bases, there was a span of 12 bases. Here the CDR3 reads CASSSTENEAFF. Here the CDR3 DNA reads TGTGCCAGCAGCTCTACAGAAAATGAAGCTTTCTTT.

The chain is built from TRBV5-6 and TRBJ2-3; D is possibly TRBD1 (6 bases). Germline V gene sequence: CDR1 SGHDT, CDR2 YYEEEE. This CDR3 is 13 amino acids long. V was shortened by 0 bases and J by 6 bases, with 8 bases between the two germline ends. CDR3 loop: CASSLGRGDTQYF. CDR3 DNA: TGTGCCAGCAGCTTGGGAAGGGGGGATACGCAGTATTTT. The entire variable domain, with the rest obtained from reference TRBV5-6 and TRBJ2-3, is as follows: DAGVTQSPTHLIKTRGQQVTLRCSPKSGHDTVSWYQQALGQGPQFIFQYYEEEERQRGNFPDRFSGHQFPNYSSELNVNALLLGDSALYLCASSLGRGDTQYFGPGTRLTVL.

The J gene is TRBJ1-6, the V gene TRBV4-2, with 7 bases fitting TRBD1. V trimming: 4 bases; J trimming: 10 bases; junction bases outside the gene matches: 16. CDR3 length: 17 residues. The V gene's germline CDR1 is LGHNA and CDR2 YNFKEQ. The CDR3 loop is CASSLKENARGESPLHF. The CDR3 bases are TGTGCCAGCAGCCTAAAGGAAAATGCCAGGGGGGAATCACCCCTCCACTTT.

The chain carries TRBV24-1 and TRBJ2-3; tentatively, D is TRBD1 (5 bases). The CDR3 sequence is 15 residues long. Deletions cut 1 base from V and 3 bases from J, with 10 bases between. Germline CDR1 reads KGHDR; CDR2 reads SFDVKD. As DNA, the CDR3 is TGTGCCACCAGTGATTTAATGGACATTACAGATACGCAGTATTTT. Translated, it gives CATSDLMDITDTQYF.

The chain links TRBV5-1 to TRBJ1-1, with 8 bases aligning to TRBD1. V shed 0 bases and J 6 bases; nucleotides not matched to a gene: 1. Germline V CDR1 and CDR2: SGHRS, YFSETQ. The CDR3 covers 13 residues. The CDR3 nucleotides read TGCGCCAGCAGCTTGGTACAGGGGGCTGAAGCTTTCTTT. The encoded protein is CASSLVQGAEAFF.

CDR3 residues: CASSVAAASYNEQFF. The CDR3 nucleotides are TGTGCCAGCAGCGTAGCAGCGGCCTCCTACAATGAGCAGTTCTTC. The V and J genes are TRBV9 and TRBJ2-1; D might be TRBD2 (5 bases). CDR3 length equals 15 residues. V was pared by 0 bases and J by 0 bases, with 7 bases between. Germline V gives CDR1 SGDLS, CDR2 YYNGEE. Supplemented by reference TRBV9 and TRBJ2-1, the full variable domain reads DSGVTQTPKHLITATGQRVTLRCSPRSGDLSVYWYQQSLDQGLQFLIQYYNGEERAKGNILERFSAQQFPDLHSELNLSSLELGDSALYFCASSVAAASYNEQFFGPGTRLTVL.

The count of this clone is one. The V gene is TRBV5-6, the J gene TRBJ1-2; a weak D match, TRBD1 (6 bases). Germline assignment: CDR1 SGHDT and CDR2 YYEEEE. This CDR3 contains 14 residues. V gave up 0 bases and J gave up 0 bases, with 6 bases separating them. The CDR3 is CASSLGTANYGYTF. The CDR3 region has the DNA TGTGCCAGCAGCTTGGGGACAGCTAACTATGGCTACACCTTC. The whole variable domain, filled in from reference TRBV5-6 and TRBJ1-2, reads DAGVTQSPTHLIKTRGQQVTLRCSPKSGHDTVSWYQQALGQGPQFIFQYYEEEERQRGNFPDRFSGHQFPNYSSELNVNALLLGDSALYLCASSLGTANYGYTFGSGTRLTVV.